The 7 T cell receptor beta chains below were found in one sample sequenced in a study of blood T cells in healthy people across ages (dated by TCRdb to the mid-2010s). Receptors were amplified or captured by 5' RACE. The sequencer was an Illumina HiSeq 2500. A second PCR of roughly 6 to 12 cycles was performed with a sample-barcoded 5' primer and a J-beta primer mix. TCRdb's own reprocessing of the public reads used fastp at Q25 and MiXCR and kept productive beta chains. Each record represents a unique CDR3 protein, reported with the most common genes and DNA among its rows. The sample table lists about 1 million distinct CDR3 sequences, less than 25% of them with a count of one. The ten largest account for approximately 0.79% of the sample. These data also formed part of another study, on T cells of mothers and their children.

Sample: blood. These receptors came from a girl aged 2-15 years in good health.

The V call is TRBV7-9, the J call TRBJ2-5, with 9 bases lining up with TRBD2. Near its end, the DNA agrees better with TRBJ2-7, so the J call may be wrong. Germline CDR1 reads SEHNR; CDR2 reads FQNEAQ (reference sequence). The CDR3 has 15 residues. The CDR3 loop reads CASSFPLAGVYEQYF. DNA of the CDR3: TGTGCCAGCAGCTTCCCTTTAGCGGGGGTTTACGAGCAGTACTTC.

The chain employs TRBV29-1 and TRBJ2-5; 9 positions match TRBD1. The J call may be incorrect, as the DNA end agrees better with TRBJ2-7. The CDR3 runs to 12 residues. Germline-derived CDR1 and CDR2 are SQVTM and ANQGSEA. The CDR3: CSGGQGFYEQYF. DNA for the CDR3: TGCAGCGGGGGACAGGGTTTCTACGAGCAGTACTTC.

The V call is TRBV7-9, the J call TRBJ1-1, with no clear D. The CDR3 totals 14 residues. Germline assignment: CDR1 SEHNR and CDR2 FQNEAQ (reference sequence). The V gene lost 0 bases and the J gene lost 0 bases, with 5 bases spanning the gap. The CDR3 loop reads CASSLALLNTEAFF. DNA of the CDR3: TGTGCCAGCAGCTTAGCCTTGTTGAACACTGAAGCTTTCTTT.

This clonotype turned up a few times. The chain couples TRBV7-2 to TRBJ2-5, with a possible D match to TRBD1 (5 bases). The CDR3 loop spans 15 amino acids. Trimming removed 1 base from V and 1 base from J, with 10 bases in between. Germline-derived CDR1 and CDR2 are SGHTA and FQGNSA. CDR3 sequence: CASSLGGRAQETQYF. In DNA form, the CDR3 reads TGTGCCAGCAGCTTAGGTGGCAGGGCCCAAGAGACCCAGTACTTC.

This clonotype has a handful of counts. The genes are TRBV18 and TRBJ1-1, with D uncertain. The V and J ends lost 2 bases and 7 bases respectively, with 8 bases between them. Germline V gene lookup returns CDR1 KGHSH and CDR2 LQKENI. CDR3 length equals 12 residues. CDR3 protein: CASSPGEGEAFF. DNA for the CDR3: TGTGCCAGCTCACCAGGAGAGGGTGAAGCTTTCTTT.

The chain is built from TRBV21-1 and TRBJ1-2; TRBD1, the table's D call, lacks a check against the DNA. TRBV21-1 is recorded as a pseudogene. The CDR3 sequence is 13 residues long. CDR3 DNA sequence: TGTGCCAGCAGCCCCCCCAGCAGGGGTAGCTACACCTTC. Amino acids: CASSPPSRGSYTF.

This clonotype was seen a handful of times. CDR3 protein: CASSLVGSGRETQYF. The DNA for the CDR3 is TGTGCCAGCAGTTTAGTCGGTAGCGGGAGAGAGACCCAGTACTTC. This chain joins TRBV28 and TRBJ2-5, with 9 bases that match TRBD2. V lost 2 bases to trimming and J lost 4 bases; unmatched junction nucleotides: 5. The CDR3 consists of 15 residues. Germline CDR1 reads MDHEN; CDR2 reads SYDVKM.